This T cell receptor beta chain was documented in a study of T cell clonality in common variable immunodeficiency. Study-level results: In common variable immunodeficiency, TCR beta chains reportedly carried fewer deletions and N-nucleotide insertions. Authors noted CVID clonality's cause needs subpopulation repertoire sequencing. Repertoire-complication correlations in CVID were limited by patient heterogeneity.

With respect to this clone: The antigen remains unidentified. Read coverage stops 3 residues before the CDR3 terminus; the germline J gene supplies the remainder. In the same sample, other DNA sequences code for this CDR3.

All CVID subjects were on immunoglobulin replacement for at least one year. CDR3 length equals 13 residues. In germline, CDR1 is SGHTA, CDR2 FQGNSA. Trimming took 3 bases from V and 7 from J, leaving 9 bases between them. Profiling relied on immunoSEQ multiplex PCR, and the TCRdb table lists in-frame clones only, not all of them. The sample is made up of some 19,000 clones, none counted only once. Sequencing used peripheral blood mononuclear cells. This chain joins TRBV7-2 and TRBJ2-2, with no clear D. The sequence was obtained from a human donor with common variable immunodeficiency. The CDR3 region is CASSFASVGELFF. The DNA read from the CDR3 is TGTGCCAGCAGCTTTGCGAGCGTCGGGGAG. Full variable domain (outside the CDR3, taken from reference TRBV7-2 and TRBJ2-2): GAGVSQSPSNKVTEKGKDVELRCDPISGHTALYWYRQSLGQGLEFLIYFQGNSAPDKSGLPSDRFSAERTGGSVSTLTIQRTQQEDSAVYLCASSFASVGELFFGEGSRLTVL.